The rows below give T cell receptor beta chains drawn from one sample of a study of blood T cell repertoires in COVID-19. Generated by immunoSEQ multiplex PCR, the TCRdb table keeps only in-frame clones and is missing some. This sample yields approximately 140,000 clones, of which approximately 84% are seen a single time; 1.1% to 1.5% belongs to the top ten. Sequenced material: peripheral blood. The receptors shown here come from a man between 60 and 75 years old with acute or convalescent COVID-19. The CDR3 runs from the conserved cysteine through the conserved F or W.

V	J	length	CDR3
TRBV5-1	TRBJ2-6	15	CASSWGVSGANVLTF
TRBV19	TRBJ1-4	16	CASSEGTAATNEKLFF
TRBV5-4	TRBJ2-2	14	CASSLQGYTGELFF
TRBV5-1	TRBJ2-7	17	CASSFTRLAGEVYEQCF
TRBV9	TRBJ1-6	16	CASSARTASYNSPLHF
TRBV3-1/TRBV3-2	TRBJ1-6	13	CASSPTGSSPLHF
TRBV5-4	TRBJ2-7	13	CASSLDTAGEQYF
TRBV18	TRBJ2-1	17	CASSRTLGLAGFNEQFF
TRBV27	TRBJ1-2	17	CASSFRAAGRENYGYTF
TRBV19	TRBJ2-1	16	CASANGLAGGYNEQFF
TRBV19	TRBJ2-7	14	CASSLQGVSDEQYF
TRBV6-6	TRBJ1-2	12	CASTGGSWGYTF
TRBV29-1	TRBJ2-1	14	CSVDTSGRFNEQFF
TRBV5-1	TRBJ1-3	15	CASSPPSTSGNTIYF
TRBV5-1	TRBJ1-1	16	CASSLVSGGGNTEAFF
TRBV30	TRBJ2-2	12	CAWASYPGELFF
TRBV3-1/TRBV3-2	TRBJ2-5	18	CASSPPSGGAGWGDAQYF
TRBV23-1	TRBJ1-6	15	CASSQSGRGLSPLHF
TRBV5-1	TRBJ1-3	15	CASSLGGQARNTIYF
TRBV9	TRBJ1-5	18	CASSVLAIQGRSNQPQHF
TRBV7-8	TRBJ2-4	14	CASSFSGGKNIQYF
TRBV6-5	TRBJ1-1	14	CASSPRGLGTEAFF
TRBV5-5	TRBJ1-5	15	CASSLEDRGNQPQHF
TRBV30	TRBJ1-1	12	CAWTGGRTEAFF
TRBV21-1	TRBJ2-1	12	CASLQGESEQFF
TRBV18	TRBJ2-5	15	CASSPDTRTGETQYF
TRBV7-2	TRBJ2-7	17	CASSLNYPGQGAYEQYF
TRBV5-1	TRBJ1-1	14	CASSQDRGSTEAFF
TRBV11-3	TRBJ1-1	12	CASRGVGTEAFF
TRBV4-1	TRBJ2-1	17	CASSTGLVGLDLNEQFF
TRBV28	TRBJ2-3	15	CASSPTGEPTDTQYF
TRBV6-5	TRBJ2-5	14	CASSYGDRGETQYF
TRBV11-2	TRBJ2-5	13	CASSFQLQETQYF
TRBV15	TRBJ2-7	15	CATSRDPTGGYEQYF
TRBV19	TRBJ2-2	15	CASSSAAGNTGELFF